These 14 T cell receptor beta chains share one sample of origin, sequenced in a study of blood T cell repertoires in COVID-19. Using immunoSEQ multiplex PCR, the repertoire was profiled, and TCRdb retains in-frame clones only, with some absent. The sample comprises around 110,000 clones, 80% of which are singletons, and more than 15% rests with the top ten. The sequencing sample was made of peripheral blood. These receptors were collected from a man aged 60 to 75 with active or convalescent COVID-19.

This chain links TRBV6-5 with TRBJ2-4; TRBD2 agrees at 7 bases. This CDR3 is built from 12 residues. The V and J ends lost 4 bases and 8 bases, in that order; junction bases with no gene match: 2. Germline values: CDR1 MNHEY, CDR2 SVGAGI. For the CDR3, the DNA is TGTGCCAGCAGTTCCCGGGGGGACATTCAGTACTTC. As protein: CASSSRGDIQYF.

This clone was observed a single time. The rearrangement uses TRBV29-1 and TRBJ2-3; the D gene is possibly TRBD1 (6 bases). V lost 4 bases, J lost 3 bases, and 14 bases lay in between. The germline gives CDR1 SQVTM, CDR2 ANQGSEA. This CDR3 spans 14 amino acids. The CDR3 is CSVGPNGQTDTQYF. The CDR3 DNA follows: TGCAGCGTTGGGCCTAACGGACAGACAGATACGCAGTATTTT.

This rearrangement joins TRBV5-1 to TRBJ2-7, with TRBD1 matching 9 bases. J lost 7 bases, V lost 4 bases, and 9 bases had no gene match. The V gene's germline CDR1 is SGHRS and CDR2 YFSETQ. The CDR3 covers 14 residues. The CDR3 here is CASSEPGQGSEQYF. In DNA form, the CDR3 reads TGCGCCAGCAGCGAGCCGGGACAGGGAAGTGAGCAGTACTTC.

The chain carries TRBV21-1 and TRBJ2-2; TRBD1 is the table's D call and was not checked against the DNA. TRBV21-1 constitutes a pseudogene. The CDR3 is 20 residues long. CDR3 amino acids: CASSKALTTGGNGNTGELFF. In nucleotides, the CDR3 is TGTGCCAGCAGCAAAGCGCTCACCACAGGGGGGAATGGAAACACCGGGGAGCTGTTTTTT.

The V call is TRBV5-4, the J call TRBJ2-6; D unresolved. V was trimmed by 2 bases and J by 0 bases, leaving 12 bases between them. Per the germline V gene, CDR1 is SGHNT and CDR2 is YYREEE (reference sequence). CDR3 length: 17 amino acids. CDR3 nucleotides: TGTGCCAGCAGCTTAGCGCAGCTGAGCTCTGGGGCCAACGTCCTGACTTTC. This sequence encodes CASSLAQLSSGANVLTF.

The rearrangement joins TRBV2 to TRBJ2-7; TRBD1 agrees at 9 bases. This CDR3 is 14 amino acids long. The J segment lost 4 bases and the V segment lost 2 bases, leaving 3 bases of the junction unmatched. The germline V gene has CDR1 SNHLY and CDR2 FYNNEI. CDR3: CASSERDRVYEQYF. CDR3 bases: TGTGCCAGCAGTGAACGGGACAGGGTATACGAGCAGTACTTC.

The chain carries TRBV7-3 and TRBJ2-7, with D maybe TRBD2 (6 bases). Germline V gene sequence: CDR1 SGHTA, CDR2 FQGTGA. V dropped 1 base and J dropped 4 bases, with 11 bases sitting between them. This CDR3 spans 14 amino acids. CDR3 loop: CASSLNGGDYEQYF. The CDR3 region has the DNA TGTGCCAGCAGCTTAAACGGCGGGGATTACGAGCAGTACTTC.

This chain uses TRBV5-1 with TRBJ2-7; 11 bases are shared with TRBD1. This CDR3 region has 16 residues. CDR1 and CDR2 (germline): SGHRS, YFSETQ. The V gene end was trimmed by 4 bases and the J gene end by 4 bases; junction bases not matched to a gene: 10. CDR3 sequence reads: CASSTPRTGGLYEQYF. In DNA, the CDR3 is TGCGCCAGCAGCACCCCTAGGACAGGGGGCTTGTACGAGCAGTACTTC.

The rearrangement joins TRBV11-2 to TRBJ2-3; tentatively, D is TRBD1 (6 bases). Germline V gene data show CDR1 as SGHAT and CDR2 as FQNNGV. The length of the CDR3 is 15 residues. V lost 2 bases, J lost 0 bases, and 9 bases lay in between. CDR3 sequence: CASSLLTGSTDTQYF. The CDR3 DNA is TGTGCCAGCAGCTTACTGACAGGTAGCACAGATACGCAGTATTTT.

This chain uses TRBV6-2 or TRBV6-3 with TRBJ2-1, with D perhaps TRBD2 (6 bases). The CDR3 spans 18 residues. In germline, CDR1 is MNHEY, CDR2 SVGEGT. Trimming pared 0 bases from V and 0 bases from J, leaving 15 bases between. CDR3 sequence: CASSYSRGREASYNEQFF. For the CDR3, the DNA is TGTGCCAGCAGTTACTCGAGGGGTAGGGAGGCCTCCTACAATGAGCAGTTCTTC.

The chain employs TRBV2 and TRBJ1-1; TRBD1 matches 8 bases. The V segment lost 6 bases and the J segment 4 bases; nucleotides outside the gene matches: 10. Germline-derived CDR1 and CDR2 are SNHLY and FYNNEI. This CDR3 has 15 residues. This CDR3 is CASSVDRGGFTEAFF. For the CDR3, the DNA is TGTGCCAGCAGCGTAGACAGGGGAGGGTTCACTGAAGCTTTCTTT.

This clone was observed a single time. The chain has TRBV7-8 and TRBJ2-1, with TRBD2 identical over 11 bases. V gave up 4 bases and J gave up 4 bases; unmatched junction bases: 3. The germline CDR1 and CDR2 sequences are SGHVS and FQNEAQ. CDR3 size: 15 residues. CDR3 sequence: CASSSVAGGYNEQFF. CDR3 bases: TGTGCCAGCAGCTCGGTAGCGGGAGGGTACAATGAGCAGTTCTTC. The whole variable domain, filled in from reference TRBV7-8 and TRBJ2-1, reads GAGVSQSPRYKVAKRGQDVALRCDPISGHVSLFWYQQALGQGPEFLTYFQNEAQLDKSGLPSDRFFAERPEGSVSTLKIQRTQQEDSAVYLCASSSVAGGYNEQFFGPGTRLTVL.

V and J are TRBV27 and TRBJ2-5; the match to TRBD1 covers 10 bases. The length of the CDR3 is 15 residues. Germline V lookup: CDR1 MNHEY, CDR2 SMNVEV (reference sequence). V lost 6 bases, J lost 4 bases, and 8 bases stayed unmatched. CDR3: CASSAATGGAETQYF. Here the CDR3 DNA reads TGTGCCAGCAGCGCAGCGACAGGGGGCGCAGAGACCCAGTACTTC.

The chain joins TRBV28 to TRBJ2-1; TRBD2 agrees at 11 bases. CDR1 and CDR2 from the germline V gene are MDHEN and SYDVKM. Trimming at V came to 5 bases and at J to 0 bases, leaving 6 bases not matched to a gene. The CDR3 is 17 residues long. The CDR3 region is CASSPGLAGISYNEQFF. CDR3 nucleotides: TGTGCCAGCAGTCCTGGACTAGCGGGTATCTCCTACAATGAGCAGTTCTTC.